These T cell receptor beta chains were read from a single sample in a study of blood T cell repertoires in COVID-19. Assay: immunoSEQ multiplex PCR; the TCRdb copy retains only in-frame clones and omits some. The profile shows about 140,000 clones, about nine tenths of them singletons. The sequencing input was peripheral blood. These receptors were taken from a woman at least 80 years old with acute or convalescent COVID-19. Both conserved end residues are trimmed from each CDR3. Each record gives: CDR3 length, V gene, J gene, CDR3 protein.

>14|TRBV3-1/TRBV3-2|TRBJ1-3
ASSLRDMNSGNTIY
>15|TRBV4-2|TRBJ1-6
ASSQEAGGSYNSPLH
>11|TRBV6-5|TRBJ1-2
ASSWAGGFGYT
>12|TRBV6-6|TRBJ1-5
ASSPGQGIQPQH
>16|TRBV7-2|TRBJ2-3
ASSLVGGAGGSTDTQY
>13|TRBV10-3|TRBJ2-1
AISFDQAGAGEQF
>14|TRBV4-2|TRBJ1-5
ASSQVSSGANQPQH
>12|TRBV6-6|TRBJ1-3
ASSQSTGGNTIY
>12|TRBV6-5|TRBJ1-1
ASSPRGGDTEAF
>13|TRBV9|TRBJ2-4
ASSVAPVAKNIQY
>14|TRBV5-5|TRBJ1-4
ASSLVTGFPNEKLF
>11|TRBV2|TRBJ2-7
ASWTGGYYEQY
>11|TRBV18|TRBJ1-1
ASSPLMNTEAF
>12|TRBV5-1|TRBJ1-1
ASSFSVMNTEAF
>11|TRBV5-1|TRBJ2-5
ASTGGFQETQY
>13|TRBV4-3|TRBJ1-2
ASSQESRGPYGYT
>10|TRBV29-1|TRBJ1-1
SVTREGTEAF
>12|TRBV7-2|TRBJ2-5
ASSLDNRGETQY